The 13 T cell receptor beta chains below all came from one sample that was sequenced in a study of shared clonotypes between healthy human individuals. The data were produced by immunoSEQ multiplex PCR, yet TCRdb's version contains in-frame clones alone and is incomplete. The sample contains under 1,900,000 clones, just under 99% of which appear only once. Sequences were obtained from naive CD4+ T cells sorted from blood. Subset of the sample: CD45RA+ positively selected. These receptors all stem from a young man in good health.

This clone showed up just once. The genes are TRBV9 and TRBJ2-7, with D hard to call. Trimming shortened V by 4 bases and J by 2 bases, and 13 bases separated the two germline ends. This CDR3 comprises 14 residues. Germline V CDR1 and CDR2: SGDLS, YYNGEE. CDR3 residues: CASSFSVVPYEQYF. The CDR3 DNA sequence: TGTGCCAGCAGCTTTTCGGTAGTTCCCTACGAGCAGTACTTC.

This sequence joins TRBV10-1 and TRBJ2-7, with D unresolved. V was pared by 0 bases and J by 2 bases, with 8 bases between. The CDR3 sequence is 14 residues long. The germline CDR1 and CDR2 sequences are WNHNN and SYGVQD (reference sequence). In DNA form, the CDR3 reads TGCGCCAGCAGTGAGTCAAACGGACCCTACGAGCAGTACTTC. Translation gives CASSESNGPYEQYF.

Notes on this clone: Other DNA sequences in the sample encode the same CDR3. The V call is TRBV9, the J call TRBJ1-5; D possibly corresponds to TRBD1 (5 bases). This CDR3 has 15 residues. Germline values: CDR1 SGDLS, CDR2 YYNGEE. Trimming removed 2 bases from V and 0 bases from J, with 9 bases in between. CDR3 sequence: CASSVGGYSNQPQHF. The CDR3 DNA reads as TGTGCCAGCAGCGTGGGGGGGTATAGCAATCAGCCCCAGCATTTT.

The chain couples TRBV2 to TRBJ1-4, with 10 nucleotides matching TRBD1. V lost 6 bases to trimming and J lost 2 bases; unmatched junction nucleotides: 6. Germline CDR1 and CDR2: SNHLY and FYNNEI. This CDR3 comprises 16 residues. CDR3 amino acids: CASRDRGSTTNEKLFF. Written as DNA, the CDR3 is TGTGCCAGCAGGGACAGGGGGTCTACTACTAATGAAAAACTGTTTTTT.

CDR3 sequence: CASSSSTRADTQYF. The CDR3 region has the DNA TGTGCCAGCAGTTCGTCCACTCGCGCAGATACGCAGTATTTT. The genes are TRBV6-6 and TRBJ2-3; D gene uncertain. This CDR3 has 14 residues. V was shortened by 4 bases and J by 4 bases, with 12 bases between the two germline ends. Germline assignment: CDR1 MNHNY and CDR2 SVGAGI (reference sequence).

V is TRBV6-1 and J is TRBJ2-1; no definite D call. Germline V CDR1 and CDR2: MNHNS, SASEGT. The CDR3 extends over 16 amino acids. Trimming removed 1 base from V and 2 bases from J, with 12 bases in between. The CDR3 protein is CASSEVAGEAYNEQFF. The CDR3 nucleotides are TGTGCCAGCAGTGAAGTAGCAGGTGAAGCCTACAATGAGCAGTTCTTC.

The V call is TRBV7-3, the J call TRBJ1-2, with TRBD1 matching 11 bases. Germline V gene data show CDR1 as SGHTA and CDR2 as FQGTGA. The CDR3 loop spans 16 amino acids. The trim removed 2 bases at V and 5 bases at J, leaving 7 bases unmatched. The CDR3 region is CASSLFPGQGEYGYTF. The CDR3 DNA sequence: TGTGCCAGCAGCTTATTCCCGGGACAGGGGGAGTATGGCTACACCTTC.

The chain is built from TRBV15 and TRBJ1-1; TRBD1 aligns across 7 bases. Per germline, CDR1 LNHNV and CDR2 YYDKDF (reference sequence). The J segment lost 9 bases and the V segment lost 0 bases, leaving 4 bases of the junction unmatched. This CDR3 has 13 residues. As DNA, the CDR3 is TGTGCCACCAGCAGAGATGGGACAGAGCAAGCTTTCTTT. It is translated as CATSRDGTEQAFF.

The chain is built from TRBV18 and TRBJ1-3; no reliable D call. Trimming pared 3 bases from V and 0 bases from J, leaving 15 bases between. Germline V CDR1 and CDR2: KGHSH, LQKENI. This CDR3 is built from 17 residues. CDR3 sequence reads: CASSPWARPSSGNTIYF. CDR3 DNA: TGTGCCAGCTCACCGTGGGCCAGACCGAGCTCTGGAAACACCATATATTTT.

Only one count was recorded for this clone. This chain uses TRBV18 with TRBJ1-1; D is ambiguous. This CDR3 has 14 residues. Germline V gene sequence: CDR1 KGHSH, CDR2 LQKENI. V was cut by 0 bases and J by 1 base, with 6 bases left in between. CDR3 protein: CASSPPNGNTEAFF. CDR3 DNA: TGTGCCAGCTCACCACCAAACGGGAACACTGAAGCTTTCTTT.

This chain uses TRBV27 with TRBJ1-2; possibly TRBD1 for D (6 bases). This CDR3 is 14 amino acids long. Trimming cost V 2 bases and J 8 bases, with 15 bases left between them. CDR1 is MNHEY, CDR2 SMNVEV, per germline (reference sequence). CDR3 in DNA: TGTGCCAGCAGTTTAACGGGGGCAGGTAGCGGCTACACCTTC. It yields the protein CASSLTGAGSGYTF.

The CDR3 DNA follows: TGTGCCAGCAGCCAAGAGATCGGCAGGGGGGAGACCCAGTACTTC. Its protein is CASSQEIGRGETQYF. This sequence joins TRBV14 and TRBJ2-5; 7 bases are a match to TRBD1. Germline values: CDR1 SGHDN, CDR2 FVKESK. The CDR3 is 15 residues long. Trimming cost V 0 bases and J 5 bases; bases outside gene matches: 6.

This rearrangement joins TRBV2 to TRBJ1-2, with TRBD1 as a possible D gene (5 bases). V lost 2 bases and J 0 bases, leaving 7 bases between the germline ends. The CDR3 extends over 14 amino acids. CDR1 is SNHLY, CDR2 FYNNEI, per germline. The CDR3 DNA sequence: TGTGCCAGCAGTGAACGGGGACCTAACTATGGCTACACCTTC. Translation: CASSERGPNYGYTF.